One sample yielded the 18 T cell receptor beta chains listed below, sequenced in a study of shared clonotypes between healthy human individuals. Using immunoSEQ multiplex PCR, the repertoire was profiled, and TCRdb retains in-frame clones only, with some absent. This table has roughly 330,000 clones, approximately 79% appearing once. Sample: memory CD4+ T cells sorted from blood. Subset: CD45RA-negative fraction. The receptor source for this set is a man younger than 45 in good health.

This CDR3 reads CASSALPGGHYEQYF. In nucleotides, the CDR3 is TGCGCCAGCAGCGCCCTTCCGGGAGGGCACTACGAGCAGTACTTC. J is TRBJ2-7 and V is TRBV4-3, with 8 bases aligning to TRBD2. The CDR3 covers 15 residues. The V gene's germline CDR1 is LGHNA and CDR2 YSLEER. V was clipped by 5 bases and J by 3 bases; unmatched bases: 9.

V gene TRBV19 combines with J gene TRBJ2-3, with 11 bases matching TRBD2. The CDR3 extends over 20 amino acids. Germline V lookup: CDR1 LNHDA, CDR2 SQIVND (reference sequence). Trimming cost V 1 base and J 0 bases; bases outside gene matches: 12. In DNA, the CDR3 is TGTGCCAGTAGTATAGTGTCAACAAATGTAGCGGGAGGGAGCACAGATACGCAGTATTTT. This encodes CASSIVSTNVAGGSTDTQYF.

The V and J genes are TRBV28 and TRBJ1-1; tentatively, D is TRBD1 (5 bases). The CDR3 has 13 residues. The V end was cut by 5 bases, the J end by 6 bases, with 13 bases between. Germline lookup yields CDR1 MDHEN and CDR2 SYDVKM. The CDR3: CASSPDRDAEAFF. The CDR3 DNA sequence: TGTGCCAGCAGTCCAGACAGAGACGCTGAAGCTTTCTTT.

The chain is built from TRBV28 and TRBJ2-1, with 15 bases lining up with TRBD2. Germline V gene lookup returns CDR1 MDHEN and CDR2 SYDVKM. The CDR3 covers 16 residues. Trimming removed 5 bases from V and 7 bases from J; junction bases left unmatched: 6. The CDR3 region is CASSPGLAGGRNEQFF. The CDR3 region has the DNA TGTGCCAGCAGTCCCGGACTAGCGGGAGGGAGGAATGAGCAGTTCTTC.

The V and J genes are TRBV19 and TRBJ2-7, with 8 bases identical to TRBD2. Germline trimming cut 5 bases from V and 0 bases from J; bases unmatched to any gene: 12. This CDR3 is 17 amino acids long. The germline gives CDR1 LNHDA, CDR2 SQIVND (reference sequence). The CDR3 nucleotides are TGTGCCAGTAGTCTCACCAGTAGCGGGGCGAGCTCCTACGAGCAGTACTTC. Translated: CASSLTSSGASSYEQYF.

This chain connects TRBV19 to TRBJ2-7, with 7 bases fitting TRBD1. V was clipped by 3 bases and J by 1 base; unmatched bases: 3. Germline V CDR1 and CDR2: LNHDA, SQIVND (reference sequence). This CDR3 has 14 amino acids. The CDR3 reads CASSMAGGSYEQYF. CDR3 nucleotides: TGTGCCAGTAGTATGGCAGGGGGTTCCTACGAGCAGTACTTC.

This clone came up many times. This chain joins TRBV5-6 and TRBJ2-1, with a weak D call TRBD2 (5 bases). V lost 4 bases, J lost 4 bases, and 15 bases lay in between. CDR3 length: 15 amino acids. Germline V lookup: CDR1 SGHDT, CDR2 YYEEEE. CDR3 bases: TGTGCCAGCAGCCGACCCACTAGGACGTACAATGAGCAGTTCTTC. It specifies CASSRPTRTYNEQFF.

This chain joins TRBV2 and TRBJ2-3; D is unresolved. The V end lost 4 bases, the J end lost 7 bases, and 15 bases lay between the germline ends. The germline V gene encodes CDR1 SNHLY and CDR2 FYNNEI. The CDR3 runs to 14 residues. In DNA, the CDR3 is TGTGCCAGCAGTGGACCCGATACGGGCTATACGCAGTATTTT. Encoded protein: CASSGPDTGYTQYF.

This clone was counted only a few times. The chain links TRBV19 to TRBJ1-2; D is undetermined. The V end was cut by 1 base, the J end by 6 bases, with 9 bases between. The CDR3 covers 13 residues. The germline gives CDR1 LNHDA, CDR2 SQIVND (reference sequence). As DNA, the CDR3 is TGTGCCAGTAGTATAGTAAACTCCCATGGCTACACCTTC. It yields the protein CASSIVNSHGYTF.

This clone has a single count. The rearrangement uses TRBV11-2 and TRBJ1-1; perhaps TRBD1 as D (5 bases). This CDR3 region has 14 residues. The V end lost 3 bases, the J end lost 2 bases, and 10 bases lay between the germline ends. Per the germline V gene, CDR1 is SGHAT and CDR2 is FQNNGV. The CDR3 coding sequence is TGTGCCAGCAGCTTCTGGGGCGCCAACACTGAAGCTTTCTTT. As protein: CASSFWGANTEAFF.

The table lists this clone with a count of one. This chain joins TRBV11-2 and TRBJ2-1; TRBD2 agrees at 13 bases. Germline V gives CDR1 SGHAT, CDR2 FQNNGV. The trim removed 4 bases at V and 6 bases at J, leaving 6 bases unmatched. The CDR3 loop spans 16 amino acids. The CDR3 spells CASSSGLAGNINEQFF. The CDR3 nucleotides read TGTGCCAGCAGCTCGGGACTAGCGGGGAACATCAATGAGCAGTTCTTC.

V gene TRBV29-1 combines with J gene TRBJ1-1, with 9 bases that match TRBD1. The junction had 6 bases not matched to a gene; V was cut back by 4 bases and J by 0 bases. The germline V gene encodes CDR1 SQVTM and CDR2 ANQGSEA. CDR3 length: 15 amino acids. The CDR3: CSVGGDRVLNTEAFF. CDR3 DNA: TGCAGCGTTGGGGGGGACAGGGTACTGAACACTGAAGCTTTCTTT.

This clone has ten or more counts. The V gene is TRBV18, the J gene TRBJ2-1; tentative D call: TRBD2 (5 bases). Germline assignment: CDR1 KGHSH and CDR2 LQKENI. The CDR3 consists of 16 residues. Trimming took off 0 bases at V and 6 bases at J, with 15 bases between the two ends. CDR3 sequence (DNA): TGTGCCAGCTCACCACCCGCGTGGGCGGGTATCAATGAGCAGTTCTTC. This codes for CASSPPAWAGINEQFF.

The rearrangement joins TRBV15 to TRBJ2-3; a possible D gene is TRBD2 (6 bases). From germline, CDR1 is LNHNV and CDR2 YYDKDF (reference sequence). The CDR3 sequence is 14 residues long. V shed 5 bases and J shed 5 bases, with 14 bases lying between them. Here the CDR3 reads CATSRGGPEDTQYF. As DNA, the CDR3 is TGTGCCACCAGCCGAGGAGGGCCGGAAGATACGCAGTATTTT.

The CDR3 region is CASSAAWDPGGEQFF. As DNA, the CDR3 is TGTGCCAGCAGCGCAGCTTGGGACCCCGGGGGTGAGCAGTTCTTC. The rearrangement links TRBV9 to TRBJ2-1; D possibly corresponds to TRBD2 (6 bases). The CDR3 totals 15 residues. V was cut by 3 bases and J by 9 bases, with 19 bases left in between. The V gene's germline CDR1 is SGDLS and CDR2 YYNGEE.

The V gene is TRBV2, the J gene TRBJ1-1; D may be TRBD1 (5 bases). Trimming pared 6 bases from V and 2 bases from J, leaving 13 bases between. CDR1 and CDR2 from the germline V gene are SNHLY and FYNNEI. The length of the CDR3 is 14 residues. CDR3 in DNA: TGTGCCAGCAGGAAAGTCCAGGGTAACACTGAAGCTTTCTTT. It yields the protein CASRKVQGNTEAFF. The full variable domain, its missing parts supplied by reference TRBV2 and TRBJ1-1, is EPEVTQTPSHQVTQMGQEVILRCVPISNHLYFYWYRQILGQKVEFLVSFYNNEISEKSEIFDDQFSVERPDGSNFTLKIRSTKLEDSAMYFCASRKVQGNTEAFFGQGTRLTVV.

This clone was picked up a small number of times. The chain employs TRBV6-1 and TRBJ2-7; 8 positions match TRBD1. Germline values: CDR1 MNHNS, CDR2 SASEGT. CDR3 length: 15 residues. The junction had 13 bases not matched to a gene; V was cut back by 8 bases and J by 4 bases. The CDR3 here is CASGSVSGGFYEQYF. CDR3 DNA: TGTGCCAGCGGTAGCGTTTCAGGGGGCTTTTACGAGCAGTACTTC.

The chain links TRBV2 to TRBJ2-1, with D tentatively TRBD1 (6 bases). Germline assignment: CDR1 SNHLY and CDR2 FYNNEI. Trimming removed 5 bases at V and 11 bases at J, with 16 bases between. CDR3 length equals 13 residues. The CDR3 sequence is CASSLTQGPKQFF. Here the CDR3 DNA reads TGTGCCAGCAGTCTCACACAGGGTCCCAAGCAGTTCTTC. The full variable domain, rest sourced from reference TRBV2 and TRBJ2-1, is EPEVTQTPSHQVTQMGQEVILRCVPISNHLYFYWYRQILGQKVEFLVSFYNNEISEKSEIFDDQFSVERPDGSNFTLKIRSTKLEDSAMYFCASSLTQGPKQFFGPGTRLTVL.